This TCR beta chain is from a study of control samples from healthy donors and cancer patients. Repertoires were generated with immunoSEQ multiplex PCR, while TCRdb's copy carries only in-frame clones and drops some. The repertoire has some 170,000 clones, approximately 96% of them found once; the top ten carry 1%. This CDR3 has 15 residues. Germline V CDR1 and CDR2: MDHEN, SYDVKM. Deletions cut 6 bases from V and 7 bases from J, with 19 bases between. This sequence was found in a young woman in good health. Sequences were obtained from blood. The chain combines TRBV28 with TRBJ1-5, with D tentatively TRBD1 (5 bases). The CDR3 coding sequence is TGTGCCAGCAGCCCGCTTGGGGCTAGAGGACAGCCCCAGCATTTT. Protein product: CASSPLGARGQPQHF.